This T cell receptor (beta chain) was recorded in a study of cytomegalovirus exposure and HLA in healthy donors. Across the whole study: Counted in an early data release were approximately 80 million unique TCRs from HLA-typed donors. Study-wide points: In an earlier analysis, in 587 donors, most V segments appeared productive either ~87% or ~30% of the time. Confirmation was obtained in vitro that a few CMV-associated chains are specific for CMV antigens.

Primers for the PCR totalled 60 Vbeta and 13 Jbeta. Assay: immunoSEQ multiplex PCR; the TCRdb copy retains only in-frame clones and omits some. The table includes 85,000 to 110,000 clones, almost 80% detected once. This clone was counted only a few times. The antigen remains undetermined. The sequenced sample was PBMCs. The sequence derives from a man between 45 and 60 years old in good health and CMV-seropositive.

The CDR3 nucleotides are TGTGCCAGCAGCGAGAGCGGGCTGGCGGGAGGTTTGTGGAATGAGCAGTTCTTC. Its translation: CASSESGLAGGLWNEQFF. V and J are TRBV7-3 and TRBJ2-1; 8 bases are shared with TRBD2. CDR1 SGHTA and CDR2 FQGTGA come from the germline V gene. The CDR3 has 18 amino acids. The junction had 19 bases not matched to a gene; V was cut back by 5 bases and J by 7 bases.